Each of the 25 T cell receptor beta chains below was sequenced from the same sample in a study of T-cell memory formation after mild COVID-19. Each CDR3 protein gets one entry after TCRdb re-called the 5' RACE reads with MiXCR. The sample yields more than 250,000 distinct CDR3 sequences, under 20% seen once. Sequenced sample: PBMCs or a T cell subset sorted from them (not recorded which). The receptor source for this set is a man in his late teens or twenties who had mild COVID-19 (a few samples of this study predate the infection). Cell type and time point are not known.

The rearrangement joins TRBV10-1 to TRBJ2-3, with 8 bases identical to TRBD2. CDR3 length equals 16 residues. Per the germline V gene, CDR1 is WNHNN and CDR2 is SYGVQD (reference sequence). V trimming: 0 bases; J trimming: 1 base; junction bases outside the gene matches: 3. CDR3 DNA: TGCGCCAGCAGTGAGTCGCTAGCGGGTGGCACAGATACGCAGTATTTT. It is translated as CASSESLAGGTDTQYF.

The DNA of the CDR3 is TGTGCCAGCAGCGGACAGCCCCAGTACTTC. Residues: CASSGQPQYF. This rearrangement joins TRBV12-3 or TRBV12-4 to TRBJ2-7; TRBD1 might be the D (6 bases). Trimming left V 6 bases short and J 10 bases short, with 10 bases between. CDR3 length: 10 amino acids.

This chain's CDR3 is CASSELSGDTQYF. In nucleotides, the CDR3 is TGTGCCAGCAGCGAGCTCTCTGGAGATACGCAGTATTTT. The chain couples TRBV7-2 to TRBJ2-3; D uncertain. The CDR3 is 13 amino acids. Germline-derived CDR1 and CDR2 are SGHTA and FQGNSA. Trimming stripped 5 bases from V and 5 bases from J, with 11 bases between.

The chain joins TRBV7-9 to TRBJ2-5; TRBD2 agrees at 13 bases. The J segment lost 13 bases and the V segment lost 0 bases, leaving 5 bases of the junction unmatched. This CDR3 contains 14 residues. Germline V gives CDR1 SEHNR, CDR2 FQNEAQ (reference sequence). The CDR3 spells CASSLATSGGPPYF. In nucleotides, the CDR3 is TGTGCCAGCAGCTTAGCGACTAGCGGGGGGCCCCCGTACTTC. Together with reference TRBV7-9 and TRBJ2-5, the CDR3 gives the full variable domain: DTGVSQNPRHKITKRGQNVTFRCDPISEHNRLYWYRQTLGQGPEFLTYFQNEAQLEKSRLLSDRFSAERPKGSFSTLEIQRTEQGDSAMYLCASSLATSGGPPYFGPGTRLLVL.

The J gene is TRBJ2-5, the V gene TRBV20-1, with D uncertain. This CDR3 region has 13 residues. V lost 7 bases and J 2 bases, leaving 14 bases between the germline ends. The germline CDR1 and CDR2 sequences are DFQATT and SNEGSKA (reference sequence). CDR3 sequence (DNA): TGCAGTGGGGCCCCATTGGTACAAGAGACCCAGTACTTC. Translated, it gives CSGAPLVQETQYF.

This clonotype came up many times. The rearrangement links TRBV28 to TRBJ2-5; D is unclear. Germline assignment: CDR1 MDHEN and CDR2 SYDVKM. V shed 2 bases and J shed 4 bases, with 8 bases lying between them. This CDR3 spans 13 amino acids. This CDR3 reads CASSLIRRETQYF. The CDR3 DNA reads as TGTGCCAGCAGTTTAATTCGACGAGAGACCCAGTACTTC.

This clonotype was seen at least ten times. This rearrangement joins TRBV9 to TRBJ1-1; tentatively, D is TRBD1 (6 bases). This CDR3 comprises 17 residues. Trimming took 0 bases from V and 3 from J, leaving 18 bases between them. Germline CDR1 SGDLS, CDR2 YYNGEE. DNA of the CDR3: TGTGCCAGCAGCGTAGTAATCTTACAGGGTTTCGACACTGAAGCTTTCTTT. Translated: CASSVVILQGFDTEAFF. The variable domain in full, with the rest retrieved from reference TRBV9 and TRBJ1-1, is DSGVTQTPKHLITATGQRVTLRCSPRSGDLSVYWYQQSLDQGLQFLIQYYNGEERAKGNILERFSAQQFPDLHSELNLSSLELGDSALYFCASSVVILQGFDTEAFFGQGTRLTVV.

This clonotype came up many times. The gene calls are TRBV5-1 and TRBJ1-2, with D hard to call. This CDR3 has 14 amino acids. Trimming shortened V by 0 bases and J by 2 bases, and 8 bases separated the two germline ends. Germline assignment: CDR1 SGHRS and CDR2 YFSETQ. The DNA for the CDR3 is TGCGCCAGCAGCTTGGTATCCGTAAACTATGGCTACACCTTC. This sequence encodes CASSLVSVNYGYTF.

The J gene is TRBJ2-5, the V gene TRBV3-1; weak D call: TRBD2 (5 bases). The V end was cut by 4 bases, the J end by 5 bases, with 8 bases between. This CDR3 is 12 amino acids long. In germline, CDR1 is LGHDT, CDR2 YNNKEL (reference sequence). CDR3 region: CASSLERETQYF. The CDR3 bases are TGTGCCAGCAGCCTAGAGCGGGAGACCCAGTACTTC.

The table lists this clonotype with many counts. The chain is built from TRBV19 and TRBJ2-1, with D maybe TRBD1 (5 bases). Trimming pared 2 bases from V and 6 bases from J, leaving 5 bases between. CDR3 size: 12 residues. Germline CDR1 reads LNHDA; CDR2 reads SQIVND (reference sequence). Here the CDR3 reads CASSIQGNEQFF. The CDR3 DNA is TGTGCCAGTAGTATACAGGGCAATGAGCAGTTCTTC.

The chain is built from TRBV6-5 and TRBJ2-5, with D perhaps being TRBD1 or TRBD2 (5 bases each). The CDR3 consists of 15 residues. The V end lost 6 bases, the J end lost 3 bases, and 17 bases lay between the germline ends. The V gene's germline CDR1 is MNHEY and CDR2 SVGAGI. The CDR3 coding sequence is TGTGCCAGCAGCCCGCCGGGACGGCAAGAAGAGACCCAGTACTTC. Translation gives CASSPPGRQEETQYF.

This clonotype was seen many times. V and J are TRBV7-2 and TRBJ2-3; 7 bases agree with TRBD2. After removal of 1 base from V and 4 bases from J, the junction contained 5 bases not matched to a gene. The CDR3 has 15 residues. Germline loops: CDR1 SGHTA, CDR2 FQGNSA. DNA of the CDR3: TGTGCCAGCAGCTTAGAGTCTACTAGCGCAGATACGCAGTATTTT. Translation: CASSLESTSADTQYF.

Comments on this clonotype: The junction departs from germline at one end; a sequencing error may be responsible. The V call is TRBV7-7, the J call TRBJ2-5; tentative D call: TRBD1 (6 bases). The CDR3 length is 14 residues. CDR1 SSHAT and CDR2 FNYEAQ come from the germline V gene (reference sequence). CDR3 region: CASSLGRTGETQYF. CDR3 DNA sequence: TGTGCTAGCAGCTTAGGGAGAACAGGGGAGACCCAGTACTTC.

The rearrangement links TRBV14 to TRBJ1-2; maybe TRBD1 (5 bases). V was clipped by 2 bases and J by 4 bases, with 8 bases between them. CDR1 and CDR2 from the germline V gene are SGHDN and FVKESK. The CDR3 covers 13 residues. The CDR3 spells CASSQSQGYGYTF. CDR3 sequence (DNA): TGTGCCAGCAGCCAATCCCAGGGCTATGGCTACACCTTC.

The chain is built from TRBV6-2 or TRBV6-3 and TRBJ1-4; 9 nucleotides match TRBD1. Trimming took 2 bases from V and 7 from J; bases not matched to a gene: 14. Per germline, CDR1 MNHEY and CDR2 SVGEGT. The length of the CDR3 is 18 residues. The chain's CDR3 is CASSYPRYRDRASEKLFF. As DNA, the CDR3 is TGTGCCAGCAGTTACCCGCGATACCGGGACAGGGCGAGTGAAAAACTGTTTTTT.

A few counts support this clonotype. The chain uses TRBV20-1 and TRBJ2-6, with D possibly called TRBD1 or TRBD2 (5 bases each). Germline-derived CDR1 and CDR2 are DFQATT and SNEGSKA (reference sequence). The CDR3 contains 16 residues. V was cut by 6 bases and J by 4 bases, with 19 bases left in between. The DNA for the CDR3 is TGCAGTGCCTTGGGACCCCCGATAGGGGGGGCCAACGTCCTGACTTTC. It codes for CSALGPPIGGANVLTF.

The chain links TRBV12-3 or TRBV12-4 to TRBJ2-6; perhaps TRBD1 as D (5 bases). The CDR3 covers 15 residues. V gave up 6 bases and J gave up 0 bases, with 9 bases separating them. The chain's CDR3 is CASRDSLSGANVLTF. As DNA, the CDR3 is TGTGCCAGCAGAGACAGCCTCTCTGGGGCCAACGTCCTGACTTTC.

In this sample, this clonotype turned up many times. The chain recombines TRBV6-2 or TRBV6-3 with TRBJ2-3; D not resolved. The CDR3 loop spans 13 amino acids. V lost 6 bases and J 6 bases, leaving 13 bases between the germline ends. Germline CDR1 MNHEY, CDR2 SVGEGT. CDR3 DNA sequence: TGTGCCAGCAGCTACGCAGCATGGGATACGCAGTATTTT. It specifies CASSYAAWDTQYF.

In its sample, this clonotype was seen a few times. This chain links TRBV7-2 with TRBJ2-7, with TRBD2 identical over 9 bases. Unmatched junction bases numbered 6, after V lost 2 bases and J lost 4 bases. CDR3 length equals 15 residues. CDR1 and CDR2 (germline): SGHTA, FQGNSA. Written as DNA, the CDR3 is TGTGCCAGCAGCTTAATGCGGGGGGGCCCTTACGAGCAGTACTTC. Translation gives CASSLMRGGPYEQYF.

This clonotype has a handful of counts. The chain combines TRBV11-2 with TRBJ1-5; D unclear. V was pared by 5 bases and J by 4 bases, with 9 bases between. Germline CDR1 SGHAT, CDR2 FQNNGV. The CDR3 runs to 13 residues. The CDR3 loop is CASSGEGNQPQHF. For the CDR3, the DNA is TGTGCCAGCAGCGGGGAGGGAAATCAGCCCCAGCATTTT.

This clonotype was seen only a few times. This may arise from a read error, as a much more abundant clone is one base away. The V call is TRBV6-2 or TRBV6-3, the J call TRBJ1-1; no definite D call. Germline values: CDR1 MNHEY, CDR2 SVGEGT. V lost 5 bases, J lost 1 base, and 5 bases lay in between. This CDR3 is 12 amino acids long. The CDR3, as DNA: TGTGCCAGCAGTATGGGGAACACTGAAGCTTTCTTT. Its translation: CASSMGNTEAFF.

This clonotype showed up many times. This CDR3 is CASSVYSSQSYEQYF. The DNA of the CDR3 is TGTGCCAGCAGCGTTTACAGCTCCCAATCCTACGAGCAGTACTTC. The chain is built from TRBV9 and TRBJ2-7; D ambiguous. Germline-derived CDR1 and CDR2 are SGDLS and YYNGEE. The length of the CDR3 is 15 residues. Trimming cost V 2 bases and J 1 base, with 13 bases left between them. Full variable domain (missing parts from reference TRBV9 and TRBJ2-7): DSGVTQTPKHLITATGQRVTLRCSPRSGDLSVYWYQQSLDQGLQFLIQYYNGEERAKGNILERFSAQQFPDLHSELNLSSLELGDSALYFCASSVYSSQSYEQYFGPGTRLTVT.

In its sample, this clonotype was seen a few times. The chain is built from TRBV6-5 and TRBJ1-2; D gene uncertain. Germline V CDR1 and CDR2: MNHEY, SVGAGI. V dropped 3 bases and J dropped 4 bases, with 15 bases sitting between them. This CDR3 comprises 15 residues. The CDR3, as DNA: TGTGCCAGCAGTTATTCGGGCGGGGATAGCTATGGCTACACCTTC. Its protein is CASSYSGGDSYGYTF.

The CDR3 loop is CASSQASGTSGEQETQYF. The CDR3 bases are TGCGCCAGCAGCCAAGCTTCCGGGACTAGCGGGGAGCAAGAGACCCAGTACTTC. The gene calls are TRBV4-1 and TRBJ2-5, with 13 bases that match TRBD2. This CDR3 region has 18 residues. Germline values: CDR1 MGHRA, CDR2 YSYEKL. The V gene end was trimmed by 1 base and the J gene end by 2 bases; junction bases not matched to a gene: 7.

The V and J genes are TRBV3-1 and TRBJ2-7; TRBD1 is a possible D gene (6 bases). V was clipped by 8 bases and J by 0 bases, with 8 bases between them. Germline-derived CDR1 and CDR2 are LGHDT and YNNKEL (reference sequence). CDR3 length: 12 amino acids. The CDR3 DNA follows: TGTGCCAGCGGGGGCCCCTCCTACGAGCAGTACTTC. Protein sequence: CASGGPSYEQYF.